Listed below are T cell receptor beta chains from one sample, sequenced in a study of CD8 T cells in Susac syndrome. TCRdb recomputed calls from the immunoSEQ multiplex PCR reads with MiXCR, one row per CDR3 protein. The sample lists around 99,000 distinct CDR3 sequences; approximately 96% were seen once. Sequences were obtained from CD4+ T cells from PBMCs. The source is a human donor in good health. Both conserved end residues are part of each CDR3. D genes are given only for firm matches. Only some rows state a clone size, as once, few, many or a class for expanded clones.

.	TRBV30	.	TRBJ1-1	TGTGCCTGGAGTGTACTACAACAGCTAAACACTGAAGCTTTCTTT	CAWSVLQQLNTEAFF
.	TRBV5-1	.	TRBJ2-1	TGCGCCAGCAGCTTGGGCCAGCCCAATGAGCAGTTCTTC	CASSLGQPNEQFF
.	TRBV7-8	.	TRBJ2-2	TGTGCCAGCGGGCGGGGTGCCGGGGAGCTGTTTTTT	CASGRGAGELFF
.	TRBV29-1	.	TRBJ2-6	TGCAGCGTTATGGAGGCTGGGGCCAACGTCCTGACTTTC	CSVMEAGANVLTF
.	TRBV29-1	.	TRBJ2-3	TGCAGCGTTGGGGGCCCCGCAGATACGCAGTATTTT	CSVGGPADTQYF
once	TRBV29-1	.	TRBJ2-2	TGCAGCGTTGGGAAAAACACCGGGGAGCTGTTTTTT	CSVGKNTGELFF
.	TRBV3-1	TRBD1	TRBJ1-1	TGTGCCAGCAGCGCTAGGGACAGCAACACTGAAGCTTTCTTT	CASSARDSNTEAFF
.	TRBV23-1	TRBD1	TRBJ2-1	TGCGCCAGCATCAAACCCGCGACAGGGACGTTTTGTGAGCAGTTCTTC	CASIKPATGTFCEQFF
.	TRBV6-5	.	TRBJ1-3	TGTGCCAGCAGGGCGGCGGTCTCTGGAAACACCATATATTTT	CASRAAVSGNTIYF
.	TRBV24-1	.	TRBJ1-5	TGTGCCACCAGTGGAGATAGGGATCAGCCCCAGCATTTT	CATSGDRDQPQHF
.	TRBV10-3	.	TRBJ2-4	TGTGCCATCATGGAGCGGAACTTAGCCAAAAACATTCAGTACTTC	CAIMERNLAKNIQYF
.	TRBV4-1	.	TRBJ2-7	TGCGCCAGCAGCCCCCGGGGACGGCAGAACTACGAGCAGTACTTC	CASSPRGRQNYEQYF
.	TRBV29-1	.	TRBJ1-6	TGCAGCGTTGGGGAGGGGCGAGGGTCACCCCTCCACTTT	CSVGEGRGSPLHF
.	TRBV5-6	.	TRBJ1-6	TGTGCCAGCAGCTTGGTGTCAGGGGCCGGAGGTTCACCCCTCCACTTT	CASSLVSGAGGSPLHF
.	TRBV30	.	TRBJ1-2	TGTGCCTGGAATCAGGGAGACTATGGCTACACCTTC	CAWNQGDYGYTF
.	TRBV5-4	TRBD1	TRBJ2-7	TGTGCCAGCAGCTCCCCAGGGGGCTCGTACGAGCAGTACTTC	CASSSPGGSYEQYF
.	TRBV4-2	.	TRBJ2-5	TGTGCCACCCCAGAGGGGGAGGGCCTTGAGACCCAGTACTTC	CATPEGEGLETQYF
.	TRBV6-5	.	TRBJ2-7	TGTGCCAGCAGACAGTCCTACGAGCAGTACTTC	CASRQSYEQYF
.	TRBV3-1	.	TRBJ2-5	TGTGCCAGCAGCCAAGGAAGGCAGCGGGAGACCCAGTACTTC	CASSQGRQRETQYF
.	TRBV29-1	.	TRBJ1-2	TGCAGCGTTGAAAAGGGGTCGAATGGCTACACCTTC	CSVEKGSNGYTF